The next 31 T cell receptor beta chains were all read from a single sample in a study of control samples from healthy donors and cancer patients. Sequenced by immunoSEQ multiplex PCR; TCRdb stores in-frame clones only, minus some. The sample consists of around 30,000 clones, roughly 92% of them appearing once. The sample comprised PBMCs. All receptors come from a man aged 35 to 55 with colorectal cancer.

The chain combines TRBV7-8 with TRBJ1-2; D might be TRBD1 (5 bases). The CDR3 runs 14 residues. Trimming pared 7 bases from V and 4 bases from J, leaving 16 bases between. CDR1 is SGHVS, CDR2 FQNEAQ, per germline. The CDR3 protein is CASTRDGGSYGYTF. For the CDR3, the DNA is TGTGCCAGCACACGGGATGGGGGGAGCTATGGCTACACCTTC.

This clone was seen only once. V and J are TRBV5-1 and TRBJ2-3; 10 nucleotides line up with TRBD2. The CDR3 is 16 amino acids. CDR1 is SGHRS, CDR2 YFSETQ, per germline. J gave up 7 bases and V 6 bases, and 14 bases lay outside the gene matches. This chain's CDR3 is CASTPTTAGGPNTQYF. The CDR3 coding sequence is TGCGCCAGCACCCCGACAACAGCGGGGGGGCCGAATACGCAGTATTTT. The complete variable domain, with remaining parts taken from reference TRBV5-1 and TRBJ2-3, reads KAGVTQTPRYLIKTRGQQVTLSCSPISGHRSVSWYQQTPGQGLQFLFEYFSETQRNKGNFPGRFSGRQFSNSRSEMNVSTLELGDSALYLCASTPTTAGGPNTQYFGPGTRLTVL.

CDR3 in DNA: TGTGCCAGCAGCCTCAGGACTAGCGGGGGGGGAAGCACAGATACGCAGTATTTT. It encodes CASSLRTSGGGSTDTQYF. The V call is TRBV7-2, the J call TRBJ2-3, with TRBD2 matching 15 bases. The CDR3 consists of 18 residues. Germline V gene sequence: CDR1 SGHTA, CDR2 FQGNSA. V was pared by 5 bases and J by 0 bases, with 6 bases of the junction left unmatched.

The chain uses TRBV11-3 and TRBJ2-7; D unresolved. The CDR3 covers 15 residues. In germline, CDR1 is SGHNT, CDR2 YENEEA. Trimming removed 5 bases from V and 4 bases from J, with 18 bases in between. CDR3 protein: CASSPPLRPGYEQYF. In nucleotides, the CDR3 is TGTGCCAGCAGCCCCCCGTTGCGACCCGGTTACGAGCAGTACTTC.

The chain employs TRBV30 and TRBJ2-7; tentatively, D is TRBD2 (6 bases). V shed 3 bases and J shed 7 bases, with 16 bases lying between them. Germline assignment: CDR1 GTSNPN and CDR2 SVGIG (reference sequence). This CDR3 spans 13 amino acids. The CDR3 DNA is TGTGCCTGGAGCCTTCAACGGAGGGGTGAGCAGTACTTC. Translating gives CAWSLQRRGEQYF.

The chain carries TRBV3-1 (or the pseudogene TRBV3-2) and TRBJ2-1; the D gene could be TRBD1 or TRBD2 (5 bases each). Germline V gene sequence: CDR1 LGHDT, CDR2 YNNKEL (reference sequence). This CDR3 region has 17 residues. Trimming pared 1 base from V and 9 bases from J, leaving 22 bases between. The CDR3 DNA reads TGTGCCAGCAGCCAAGGTTATACCGGGACCGTCCGGGGTGAGCAGTTCTTC. Amino acid sequence: CASSQGYTGTVRGEQFF.

This chain connects TRBV10-2 to TRBJ1-1, with 12 bases aligning to TRBD1. Germline CDR1 and CDR2: WSHSY and SAAADI. The CDR3 covers 14 residues. With V trimmed by 6 bases and J by 2 bases, 1 base remained unmatched. The CDR3 DNA follows: TGCGCCAGCAGGGGACAGGGGGCCAACACTGAAGCTTTCTTT. It codes for CASRGQGANTEAFF.

V is TRBV12-3 or TRBV12-4 and J is TRBJ1-1; D is possibly TRBD1 (6 bases). Between the trimmed V and J ends, which lost 7 bases and 1 base, there was a span of 10 bases. The CDR3 totals 13 residues. For the CDR3, the DNA is TGTGCCAGCACCGGGACATGGAACACTGAAGCTTTCTTT. Translated, it gives CASTGTWNTEAFF.

V gene TRBV9 combines with J gene TRBJ1-6, with a weak D call TRBD1 (6 bases). Germline V gene lookup returns CDR1 SGDLS and CDR2 YYNGEE. There are 15 residues in the CDR3. Trimming removed 3 bases at V and 10 bases at J, with 17 bases between. CDR3 region: CASSEGGDLSSPLHF. For the CDR3, the DNA is TGTGCCAGCAGCGAGGGGGGGGATCTTAGCTCACCCCTCCACTTT.

The chain carries TRBV19 and TRBJ2-7, with D tentatively TRBD1 (5 bases). The germline V gene encodes CDR1 LNHDA and CDR2 SQIVND (reference sequence). This CDR3 has 14 amino acids. V dropped 3 bases and J dropped 2 bases, with 11 bases sitting between them. The DNA for the CDR3 is TGTGCCAGTAGTATGGTGGGGCAGGCCTACGAGCAGTACTTC. Protein: CASSMVGQAYEQYF.

This chain links TRBV7-3 with TRBJ1-3; D is undetermined. Trimming took 5 bases from V and 2 from J, leaving 4 bases between them. CDR3 length: 12 residues. Germline V lookup: CDR1 SGHTA, CDR2 FQGTGA. DNA for the CDR3: TGTGCCAGCAGCCTGACTGGAAACACCATATATTTT. This sequence encodes CASSLTGNTIYF.

The chain recombines TRBV6-1 with TRBJ1-2; TRBD1 might be the D (5 bases). The CDR3 contains 13 residues. Trimming removed 5 bases at V and 2 bases at J, with 9 bases between. Germline loops: CDR1 MNHNS, CDR2 SASEGT. The CDR3 DNA reads TGTGCCAGCAGTTCCCAGGGAAACTATGGCTACACCTTC. The encoded protein is CASSSQGNYGYTF.

The V and J genes are TRBV27 and TRBJ2-5; no clear D gene. Trimming pared 7 bases from V and 2 bases from J, leaving 11 bases between. This CDR3 contains 13 residues. Germline V gene data show CDR1 as MNHEY and CDR2 as SMNVEV (reference sequence). The CDR3 DNA reads TGTGCCAGCACGGACGGGCTACAAGAGACCCAGTACTTC. It yields the protein CASTDGLQETQYF.

The V gene is TRBV2, the J gene TRBJ1-4; D is possibly TRBD1 (5 bases). The CDR3 runs to 11 residues. Trimming took 4 bases from V and 13 from J, leaving 10 bases between them. CDR1 is SNHLY and CDR2 is FYNNEI in the germline V gene. Here the CDR3 DNA reads TGTGCCAGCAGTGTGGGACTGGGACTGTTTTTT. Amino acid sequence: CASSVGLGLFF.

V usage is TRBV6-2 or TRBV6-3 and J usage is TRBJ1-1; D might be TRBD1 (6 bases). Germline CDR1 reads MNHEY; CDR2 reads SVGEGT. V lost 2 bases and J 6 bases, leaving 13 bases between the germline ends. The CDR3 runs to 14 residues. The CDR3 protein is CASSYQGSGSEAFF. CDR3 DNA sequence: TGTGCCAGCAGTTACCAGGGGAGTGGGTCTGAAGCTTTCTTT.

The V and J genes are TRBV5-1 and TRBJ2-7; either TRBD1 or TRBD2 may supply D (5 bases each). V gave up 0 bases and J gave up 3 bases, with 13 bases separating them. The CDR3 is 15 amino acids. The germline V gene has CDR1 SGHRS and CDR2 YFSETQ. The DNA of the CDR3 is TGCGCCAGCAGCTTGGGAGGGACCCAAGTCTACGAGCAGTACTTC. This encodes CASSLGGTQVYEQYF.

The chain links TRBV7-2 to TRBJ1-3; 8 nucleotides align to TRBD1. This CDR3 spans 16 amino acids. CDR1 and CDR2 from the germline V gene are SGHTA and FQGNSA. V shed 4 bases, J shed 3 bases, and the junction held 8 bases outside the gene matches. Written as DNA, the CDR3 is TGTGCCAGCAGCTCCGGACAGGGAGCTCTTGGAAACACCATATATTTT. Translating gives CASSSGQGALGNTIYF.

This chain connects TRBV7-2 to TRBJ2-7; 9 bases line up with TRBD2. J gave up 0 bases and V 2 bases, and 2 bases lay outside the gene matches. This CDR3 has 15 amino acids. CDR1 is SGHTA and CDR2 is FQGNSA in the germline V gene. The CDR3 nucleotides are TGTGCCAGCAGCTTAAGTAGCGGGAGCTCCTACGAGCAGTACTTC. Protein product: CASSLSSGSSYEQYF.

The chain is built from TRBV7-2 and TRBJ2-1; D is perhaps TRBD1 or TRBD2 (5 bases each). The CDR3 length is 15 residues. Per germline, CDR1 SGHTA and CDR2 FQGNSA. Between the trimmed V and J ends, which lost 1 base and 5 bases, there was a span of 12 bases. CDR3 nucleotide sequence: TGTGCCAGCAGCTTAGGGGGGACCAAAAACAATGAGCAGTTCTTC. Its protein is CASSLGGTKNNEQFF.

V usage is TRBV5-1 and J usage is TRBJ1-1; D ambiguous. The germline gives CDR1 SGHRS, CDR2 YFSETQ. The CDR3 has 12 amino acids. Trimming shortened V by 2 bases and J by 1 base, and 3 bases separated the two germline ends. This CDR3 is CASSFGNTEAFF. For the CDR3, the DNA is TGCGCCAGCAGCTTCGGGAACACTGAAGCTTTCTTT.

This clone was counted a single time. The chain links TRBV6-5 to TRBJ1-5; maybe TRBD1 (5 bases). CDR1 and CDR2 from the germline V gene are MNHEY and SVGAGI. This CDR3 spans 13 amino acids. V was clipped by 6 bases and J by 7 bases, with 13 bases between them. CDR3 coding DNA: TGTGCCAGCAGGGAGACAAAGGGGCAGCCCCAGCATTTT. Its translation is CASRETKGQPQHF.

V gene TRBV19 combines with J gene TRBJ1-4; D call uncertain. With 5 bases removed from V and 0 bases from J, the gap between germline ends came to 13 bases. The V gene's germline CDR1 is LNHDA and CDR2 SQIVND (reference sequence). The CDR3 runs to 16 residues. DNA of the CDR3: TGTGCCAGTAGTTCTGGCAGGAAAACAACTAATGAAAAACTGTTTTTT. Translating gives CASSSGRKTTNEKLFF.

DNA for the CDR3: TGTGCCAGCAGCCCGTGGACAGTCCCGATGAACACTGAAGCTTTCTTT. Its protein product is CASSPWTVPMNTEAFF. The genes are TRBV5-6 and TRBJ1-1; a possible D gene is TRBD1 (6 bases). Germline CDR1 SGHDT, CDR2 YYEEEE. V gave up 4 bases and J gave up 0 bases, with 16 bases separating them. The CDR3 length is 16 residues.

The chain is built from TRBV6-6 and TRBJ1-3; no definite D call. Trimming shortened V by 5 bases and J by 0 bases, and 8 bases separated the two germline ends. CDR3 length: 14 residues. In germline, CDR1 is MNHNY, CDR2 SVGAGI (reference sequence). This chain's CDR3 is CASSPTSSGNTIYF. CDR3 nucleotides: TGTGCCAGCAGTCCCACGAGCTCTGGAAACACCATATATTTT.

This chain uses TRBV7-6 with TRBJ2-5, with 8 nucleotides matching TRBD1. This CDR3 comprises 15 residues. Germline CDR1 and CDR2: SGHVS and FNYEAQ. V dropped 5 bases and J dropped 1; count of bases not matched to a gene: 6. The CDR3 protein is CASSMNRGSQETQYF. The CDR3 DNA sequence: TGTGCCAGCAGCATGAACAGGGGGTCCCAAGAGACCCAGTACTTC.

The chain has TRBV6-5 and TRBJ2-7; TRBD1 matches at 7 bases. V was pared by 5 bases and J by 2 bases, with 6 bases of the junction left unmatched. CDR3 length: 14 residues. The germline V gene has CDR1 MNHEY and CDR2 SVGAGI. Here the CDR3 reads CASSRTGTTYEQYF. CDR3 coding DNA: TGTGCCAGCAGTAGGACAGGAACAACCTACGAGCAGTACTTC.

This chain joins TRBV7-2 and TRBJ2-3; D possibly corresponds to TRBD2 (6 bases). This CDR3 spans 14 amino acids. V was trimmed by 5 bases and J by 1 base, leaving 10 bases between them. Germline CDR1 is SGHTA and CDR2 is FQGNSA. CDR3 sequence reads: CASSLTGGTDTQYF. The CDR3 bases are TGTGCCAGCAGCCTTACGGGGGGCACAGATACGCAGTATTTT.

The CDR3 sequence is CASSLSGGPQETQYF. The CDR3 DNA sequence: TGTGCCAGCAGCTTGAGCGGGGGGCCCCAAGAGACCCAGTACTTC. V is TRBV7-3 and J is TRBJ2-5, with 9 bases aligning to TRBD2. CDR1 SGHTA and CDR2 FQGTGA come from the germline V gene. This CDR3 has 15 amino acids. V gave up 3 bases and J gave up 1 base; unmatched junction bases: 3. Full variable domain (remainder filled in from reference TRBV7-3 and TRBJ2-5): GAGVSQTPSNKVTEKGKYVELRCDPISGHTALYWYRQSLGQGPEFLIYFQGTGAADDSGLPNDRFFAVRPEGSVSTLKIQRTERGDSAVYLCASSLSGGPQETQYFGPGTRLLVL.

This chain joins TRBV10-2 and TRBJ1-1; D perhaps matches TRBD1 (6 bases). V was pared by 6 bases and J by 7 bases, with 12 bases between. The CDR3 has 12 residues. CDR1 WSHSY and CDR2 SAAADI come from the germline V gene. This chain's CDR3 is CASRGGLNEAFF. DNA of the CDR3: TGCGCCAGCAGAGGGGGGTTGAATGAAGCTTTCTTT.

The chain carries TRBV7-3 and TRBJ2-7; D is unresolved. V shed 1 base and J shed 3 bases, with 7 bases lying between them. The CDR3 has 13 amino acids. Per the germline V gene, CDR1 is SGHTA and CDR2 is FQGTGA. In DNA form, the CDR3 reads TGTGCCAGCAGCTTAATGGAAAGCTACGAGCAGTACTTC. As protein: CASSLMESYEQYF.

The CDR3 sequence is CASSLRANEKLFF. CDR3 coding DNA: TGTGCCAGCAGTTTAAGGGCTAATGAAAAACTGTTTTTT. The rearrangement links TRBV12-3 or TRBV12-4 to TRBJ1-4; D unresolved. V was cut by 2 bases and J by 3 bases, with 4 bases left in between. The CDR3 has 13 amino acids.